This T cell receptor beta chain was sequenced during a study of blood T cell repertoires in COVID-19. On the study more broadly: Specimens from acute and convalescent COVID-19 originated in the United States, Italy and Spain. Sample material is recorded as cDNA or gDNA derived from T cells, B-cell-depleted T cells, or PBMCs.

TCRdb's table, derived via immunoSEQ multiplex PCR, lists solely in-frame clones and lacks some. The sample has fewer than 400,000 clones; about nine tenths are singletons. Germline V lookup: CDR1 SEHNR, CDR2 FQNEAQ (reference sequence). The length of the CDR3 is 15 residues. Trimming took 3 bases from V and 8 from J; bases not matched to a gene: 8. Those who participated ranged in age from roughly 18 to 100 years and resided in under 25 US areas. The recovered donors of Cohort 3 showed two negative PCRs, clearance, or symptom resolution. Sequenced: PBMCs or T cells enriched from blood (not recorded which). The origin of this receptor is a man aged 30 to 39 who had recovered from COVID-19. The chain combines TRBV7-9 with TRBJ1-2; 11 nucleotides align to TRBD1. The CDR3 sequence is CASSFQGQGAGGYTF. Here the CDR3 DNA reads TGTGCCAGCAGCTTCCAAGGACAGGGGGCGGGAGGCTACACCTTC. Complete variable domain (other parts from reference TRBV7-9 and TRBJ1-2): DTGVSQNPRHKITKRGQNVTFRCDPISEHNRLYWYRQTLGQGPEFLTYFQNEAQLEKSRLLSDRFSAERPKGSFSTLEIQRTEQGDSAMYLCASSFQGQGAGGYTFGSGTRLTVV.